The source of this TCR beta chain is a study of control samples from healthy donors and cancer patients. The V gene's germline CDR1 is KGHSH and CDR2 LQKENI. The CDR3 loop spans 15 amino acids. With V trimmed by 4 bases and J by 4 bases, 5 bases remained unmatched. This table comes from immunoSEQ multiplex PCR, and its TCRdb copy is limited to in-frame clones, with some not included. In the table there are some 99,000 clones, roughly 91% of which are singletons. The chain uses TRBV18 and TRBJ2-3; 10 bases line up with TRBD2. This TCR was sampled from a woman aged 50 to 60 in good health. Source material: blood. The CDR3 bases are TGTGCCAGCTCACGAACTAGCGGGATAGCAGATACGCAGTATTTT. Translated, it gives CASSRTSGIADTQYF.